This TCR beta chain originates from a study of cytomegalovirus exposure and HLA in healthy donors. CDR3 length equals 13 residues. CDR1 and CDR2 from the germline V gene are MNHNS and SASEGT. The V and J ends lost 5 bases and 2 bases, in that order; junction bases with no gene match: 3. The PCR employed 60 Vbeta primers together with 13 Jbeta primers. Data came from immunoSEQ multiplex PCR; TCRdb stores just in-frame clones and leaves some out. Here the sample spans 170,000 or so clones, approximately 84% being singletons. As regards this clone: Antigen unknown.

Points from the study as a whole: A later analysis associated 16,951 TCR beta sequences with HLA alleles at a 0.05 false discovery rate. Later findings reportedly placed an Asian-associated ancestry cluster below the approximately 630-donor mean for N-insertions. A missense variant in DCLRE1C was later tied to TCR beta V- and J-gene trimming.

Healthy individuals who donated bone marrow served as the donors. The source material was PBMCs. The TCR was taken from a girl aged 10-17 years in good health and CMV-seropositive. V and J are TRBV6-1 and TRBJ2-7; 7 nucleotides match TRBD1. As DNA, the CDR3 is TGTGCCAGCAGTAACAGGGGCCCCTACGAGCAGTACTTC. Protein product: CASSNRGPYEQYF.